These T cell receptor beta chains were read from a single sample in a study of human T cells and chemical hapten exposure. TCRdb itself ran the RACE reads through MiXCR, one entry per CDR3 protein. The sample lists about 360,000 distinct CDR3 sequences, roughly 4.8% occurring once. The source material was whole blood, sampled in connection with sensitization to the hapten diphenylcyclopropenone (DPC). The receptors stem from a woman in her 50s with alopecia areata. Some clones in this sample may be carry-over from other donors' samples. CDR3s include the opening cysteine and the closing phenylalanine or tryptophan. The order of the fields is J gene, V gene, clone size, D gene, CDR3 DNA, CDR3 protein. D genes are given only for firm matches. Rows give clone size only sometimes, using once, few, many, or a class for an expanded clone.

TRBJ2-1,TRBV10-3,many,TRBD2,TGTGCCATCAGTGAGGCCCCAGCGGGGTCCTCCTACAATGAGCAGTTCTTC,CAISEAPAGSSYNEQFF
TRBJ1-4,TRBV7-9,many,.,TGTGCCAGCAGCTTACCGGGAGAATGGGAAAAACTGTTTTTT,CASSLPGEWEKLFF
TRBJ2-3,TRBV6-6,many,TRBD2,TGTGCCAGCAGCCCGACTAGCGGGGGAAGAGATACGCAGTATTTT,CASSPTSGGRDTQYF
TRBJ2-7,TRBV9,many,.,TGTGCCAGCAGCGTATCTGATGGGGGACTCGAGCAGTACTTC,CASSVSDGGLEQYF
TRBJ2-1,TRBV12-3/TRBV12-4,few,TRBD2,TGTGCCAGCAGCCGCGGACTAGCTGATGAGCAGTTCTTC,CASSRGLADEQFF
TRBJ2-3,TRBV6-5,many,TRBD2,TGTGCCAGCAGGGGGACTACCGCAGATACGCAGTATTTT,CASRGTTADTQYF
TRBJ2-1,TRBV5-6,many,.,TGTGCCAGCAGCTTTAGAGTAGAGGAAGGGTCCTACAATGAGCAGTTCTTC,CASSFRVEEGSYNEQFF
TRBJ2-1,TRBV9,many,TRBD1,TGTGCCAGCAGCGTAGGGACAGGGCTTGATGAGCAGTTCTTC,CASSVGTGLDEQFF
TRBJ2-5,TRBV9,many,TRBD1,TGTGCCAGCAGCGGTGACAGGGGCGAGACCCAGTACTTC,CASSGDRGETQYF
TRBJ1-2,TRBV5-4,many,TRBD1,TGTGCCAGCAGCTCGCCCCAGGGGGCGGGAGGCTACACCTTC,CASSSPQGAGGYTF
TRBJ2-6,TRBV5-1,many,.,TGCGCCAGCAGCGGGGACGCAGGATCAGGGGCCAACGTCCTGACTTTC,CASSGDAGSGANVLTF
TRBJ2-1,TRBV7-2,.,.,TGTGCCAGCAGCTTAGCCACCTACTCCTACAATGAGCAGTTCTTC,CASSLATYSYNEQFF
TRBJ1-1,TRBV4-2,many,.,TGTGCCAGCAGCCAAGTAAGGGGGGGAAGGGCTTTCTTT,CASSQVRGGRAFF